These T cell receptor beta chains were read from a single sample in a study of T-cell memory formation after mild COVID-19. Via MiXCR, TCRdb re-called the 5' RACE reads, giving one row per CDR3 protein. The data hold 250,000 to 350,000 distinct CDR3 sequences, with 19% observed a single time. The specimen sequenced was PBMCs or a T cell subset sorted from them (not recorded which). All receptors derive from a man younger than 35 who had mild COVID-19 (a few samples of this study predate the infection). Cell type and time point are not known. Each CDR3 is given with its conserved first and last residue. A D gene is named only where the DNA matches it firmly. The listing skips clone size in some rows; elsewhere it reads once, few, many or a size class.

v_call	j_call	clone_size	d_call	cdr3_aa	cdr3_nt
TRBV5-1	TRBJ1-4	-	-	CASSLGWSGVNEKLFF	TGCGCCAGCAGCTTGGGGTGGTCCGGGGTGAATGAAAAACTGTTTTTT
TRBV5-1	TRBJ1-5	-	-	CASSRDGFNQPQHF	TGCGCCAGCAGCAGGGACGGATTTAATCAGCCCCAGCATTTT
TRBV28	TRBJ2-4	many	-	CASSPRLGAKNIQYF	TGTGCCAGCAGTCCGAGACTGGGAGCCAAAAACATTCAGTACTTC
TRBV7-6	TRBJ2-1	once	TRBD1	CASSLSRDRGFSEQFF	TGTGCCAGCAGCTTATCGCGAGACAGGGGTTTCAGTGAGCAGTTCTTC
TRBV7-8	TRBJ2-2	-	-	CASRNELPGELFF	TGTGCCAGCAGAAACGAACTTCCCGGGGAGCTGTTTTTT
TRBV4-3	TRBJ2-5	few	-	CASSHELGETQYF	TGCGCCAGCAGCCACGAACTAGGGGAGACCCAGTACTTC
TRBV20-1	TRBJ2-7	few	TRBD2	CSARPAGGLGEQYF	TGCAGTGCTAGACCGGCGGGGGGGCTTGGCGAGCAGTACTTC
TRBV7-2	TRBJ2-3	-	-	CASSPRVQGYTDTQYF	TGTGCCAGCAGCCCTCGAGTACAGGGCTACACAGATACGCAGTATTTT
TRBV7-9	TRBJ1-2	few	TRBD1	CASSPRDSPWDGYTF	TGTGCCAGCAGCCCCCGGGACAGCCCGTGGGATGGCTACACCTTC
TRBV27	TRBJ1-6	-	-	CASSSTGPASPLHF	TGTGCCAGCAGTTCCACGGGACCCGCTTCACCCCTCCACTTT
TRBV20-1	TRBJ2-2	-	-	CSALGPNTGELFF	TGCAGTGCCCTGGGGCCGAACACCGGGGAGCTGTTTTTT
TRBV7-3	TRBJ2-7	few	-	CASSSRDGYEQYF	TGTGCCAGCAGCTCCCGGGACGGCTACGAGCAGTACTTC
TRBV20-1	TRBJ2-3	few	TRBD2	CSAAPLLSGGESQYF	TGCAGTGCCGCCCCTTTGTTAAGCGGGGGGGAGTCGCAGTATTTT
TRBV20-1	TRBJ1-1	-	-	CSAVAGSMNTEAFF	TGCAGTGCTGTGGCAGGCTCCATGAACACTGAAGCTTTCTTT
TRBV7-9	TRBJ2-1	many	TRBD2	CASRLVRGGNNEQFF	TGTGCCAGCAGGCTCGTCCGCGGGGGAAACAATGAGCAGTTCTTC
TRBV18	TRBJ2-7	many	-	CASSPTNGDEQYF	TGTGCCAGCTCACCAACGAATGGGGACGAGCAGTACTTC
TRBV19	TRBJ2-6	-	-	CASSSPGRPGANVLTF	TGTGCCAGTAGTTCCCCGGGGAGACCTGGGGCCAACGTCCTGACTTTC
TRBV5-5	TRBJ2-5	few	TRBD2	CASSLVGTSGGVETQYF	TGTGCCAGCAGCTTGGTCGGGACTAGCGGGGGGGTAGAGACCCAGTACTTC
TRBV24-1	TRBJ2-3	medium-sized	TRBD2	CATSDPLGLAGADTQYF	TGTGCCACCAGTGATCCGTTGGGACTAGCGGGCGCAGATACGCAGTATTTT
TRBV23-1	TRBJ1-3	-	-	CARQMEGILGGNTIYF	TGCGCCAGGCAAATGGAGGGAATTTTAGGTGGAAACACCATATATTTT
TRBV4-1	TRBJ2-3	-	-	CASSQDSGASTDTQYF	TGCGCCAGCAGCCAAGATTCCGGGGCCAGCACAGATACGCAGTATTTT
TRBV4-3	TRBJ1-2	few	TRBD1	CASSQLIDRDYGYTF	TGCGCCAGCAGCCAACTCATCGACAGGGATTATGGCTACACCTTC
TRBV20-1	TRBJ2-3	-	-	CSLNRGAGDTQYF	TGCAGCTTAAACCGGGGGGCCGGGGATACGCAGTATTTT
TRBV6-2/TRBV6-3	TRBJ2-3	once	-	CAVQRGASTDTQYF	TGTGCCGTGCAAAGGGGGGCTAGCACAGATACGCAGTATTTT
TRBV6-5	TRBJ2-6	-	-	CASSVFSEGRTSGANVLTF	TGTGCCAGCAGTGTGTTCTCGGAGGGCAGGACCTCTGGGGCCAACGTCCTGACTTTC
TRBV7-8	TRBJ2-2	few	-	CASSLGLWQAGTGELFF	TGTGCCAGCAGCTTAGGGTTGTGGCAGGCCGGCACCGGGGAGCTGTTTTTT
TRBV10-3	TRBJ2-6	-	-	CAISERQGRSGANVLTF	TGTGCCATCAGTGAACGGCAGGGTCGGTCTGGGGCCAACGTCCTGACTTTC
TRBV7-9	TRBJ2-3	-	TRBD1	CASSLALAARTGNYTDTQYF	TGTGCCAGCAGCTTAGCTCTGGCAGCCAGGACAGGGAATTACACAGATACGCAGTATTTT
TRBV7-8	TRBJ2-3	few	TRBD2	CASSYLGLAGSTDTQYF	TGTGCCAGCAGCTACCTCGGACTAGCGGGGTCCACAGATACGCAGTATTTT
TRBV7-9	TRBJ1-6	-	TRBD1	CASSQGTTAGGSYNSPLHF	TGTGCCAGCAGCCAGGGAACCACGGCAGGGGGGTCCTATAATTCACCCCTCCACTTT
TRBV7-6	TRBJ2-4	few	TRBD1	CASSSGTGEGNIQYF	TGTGCCAGCAGCTCCGGGACAGGGGAGGGGAACATTCAGTACTTC
TRBV6-5	TRBJ2-3	-	-	CASRKDSDTQYF	TGTGCCAGCAGGAAGGACTCAGATACGCAGTATTTT
TRBV7-2	TRBJ2-4	few	-	CASSLDGIAKNIQYF	TGTGCCAGCAGCTTAGATGGGATAGCCAAAAACATTCAGTACTTC
TRBV28	TRBJ2-7	-	-	CASNSPYEQYF	TGTGCCAGCAATTCACCCTACGAGCAGTACTTC
TRBV7-9	TRBJ2-1	few	-	CASSVYQGTYNEQFF	TGTGCCAGCAGCGTATACCAGGGCACCTACAATGAGCAGTTCTTC
TRBV7-2	TRBJ1-1	few	TRBD1	CASSLRYTGVTEAFF	TGTGCCAGCAGCTTACGGTATACAGGGGTCACTGAAGCTTTCTTT
TRBV7-3	TRBJ2-7	few	-	CASSLDGNSYEQYF	TGTGCCAGCAGCCTCGACGGCAACTCCTACGAGCAGTACTTC
TRBV9	TRBJ2-3	few	-	CASSQARGAVRTDTQYF	TGTGCCAGCAGCCAGGCCAGGGGGGCCGTACGGACAGATACGCAGTATTTT
TRBV5-1	TRBJ2-2	few	-	CASSRRSGGNTGELFF	TGCGCCAGCAGCCGGAGGTCCGGGGGGAACACCGGGGAGCTGTTTTTT
TRBV5-1	TRBJ2-7	-	-	CASSLGLFSHEQYF	TGCGCCAGCAGCTTGGGCCTGTTTAGCCACGAGCAGTACTTC
TRBV6-5	TRBJ2-3	few	TRBD2	CASSYSSGSPTDTQYF	TGTGCCAGCAGTTATAGTAGCGGGTCCCCCACAGATACGCAGTATTTT
TRBV7-3	TRBJ2-3	-	-	CASSWGTTDTQYF	TGTGCCAGCAGCTGGGGGACCACAGATACGCAGTATTTT
TRBV12-3/TRBV12-4	TRBJ2-5	few	TRBD2	CASNQLAGVQETQYF	TGTGCCAGCAATCAACTAGCGGGAGTACAAGAGACCCAGTACTTC
TRBV25-1	TRBJ2-7	few	-	CASSDHRAPYEQYF	TGTGCCAGCAGTGACCACAGGGCGCCCTACGAGCAGTACTTC
TRBV9	TRBJ2-1	-	-	CASSPDRFSYNEQFF	TGTGCCAGCAGCCCTGACAGATTCTCCTACAATGAGCAGTTCTTC
TRBV7-6	TRBJ2-1	many	TRBD1	CASSPGQNNEQFF	TGTGCCAGCAGCCCGGGACAGAACAATGAGCAGTTCTTC
TRBV7-3	TRBJ2-1	few	-	CASSLLGGEYNEQFF	TGTGCCAGCAGCTTATTAGGCGGGGAATACAATGAGCAGTTCTTC
TRBV9	TRBJ2-1	-	-	CASSVVVFEVDEQFF	TGTGCCAGCAGCGTAGTAGTATTCGAGGTGGATGAGCAGTTCTTC
TRBV25-1	TRBJ1-4	few	-	CASSPGATNEKLFF	TGTGCCAGTTCCCCAGGGGCAACTAATGAAAAACTGTTTTTT